The present TCR beta chain was sequenced within a study of blood T cell repertoires in COVID-19. Turning to the study itself: Donors in the United States, Italy and Spain gave samples during acute or convalescent COVID-19. Sources were T cells, B-cell-depleted T cells, or PBMCs; the material itself was cDNA or gDNA.

Original processing notes: Nucleated cell number was recorded as an estimate derived from reference gene primer amplification. Some clones are missing from TCRdb's copy, which holds only in-frame ones; the method was immunoSEQ multiplex PCR. That table furnishes V, J and clone size, whereas the DNA furnished D and trimming. The sample has tens of thousands of clones, roughly 85% seen once. Germline CDR1 and CDR2: MDHEN and SYDVKM. V shed 4 bases and J 5 bases; nucleotides not matched to a gene: 10. CDR3 length: 15 amino acids. The clonotype was recovered from a woman aged 55-69 years with acute or convalescent COVID-19. This chain connects TRBV28 to TRBJ1-2, with TRBD1 matching over 7 bases. The specimen sequenced was peripheral blood. Written as DNA, the CDR3 is TGTGCCAGCAGTTCGCCAGGGGGTCCTTCTTATGGCTACACCTTC. Protein sequence: CASSSPGGPSYGYTF.